A single sample is the source of the 30 T cell receptor beta chains below, sequenced in a study of T cells after yellow fever vaccination. TCRdb itself ran the 5' RACE reads through MiXCR, one entry per CDR3 protein. The sample records 240,000 or so distinct CDR3 sequences, 6.9% being singletons. This material consisted of CD4+ T cells sorted from PBMCs, taken 15 days after the yellow fever booster vaccination. Receptors were obtained from a man aged 25 to 45 who received the YFV17D yellow fever vaccine.

The table lists this clonotype with a few counts. The V call is TRBV4-3, the J call TRBJ2-6; unclear D gene. V lost 1 base and J lost 0, with 10 bases in between. The CDR3 spans 17 residues. Germline CDR1 is LGHNA and CDR2 is YSLEER. CDR3 in amino acids: CASSQGALPSGANVLTF. CDR3 nucleotides: TGCGCCAGCAGCCAAGGGGCGCTACCCTCTGGGGCCAACGTCCTGACTTTC.

This clonotype was counted ten times or more. The CDR3 is CASSVDLITGTYEQYF. DNA of the CDR3: TGTGCCAGCAGTGTCGATCTAATAACAGGTACCTACGAGCAGTACTTC. The genes are TRBV6-1 and TRBJ2-7; the D gene is possibly TRBD1 (5 bases). This CDR3 has 16 residues. Looked up from germline, CDR1 is MNHNS and CDR2 is SASEGT. V gave up 4 bases and J gave up 2 bases, with 18 bases separating them.

At least ten counts were recorded for this clonotype. The gene calls are TRBV12-5 and TRBJ1-1; D unclear. Trimming took off 4 bases at V and 6 bases at J, with 12 bases between the two ends. This CDR3 has 13 residues. CDR1 and CDR2 from the germline V gene are LGHNT and FRNRAP. CDR3 sequence (DNA): TGTGCTAGTGGTTCAGAGGGTAATGCTGAAGCTTTCTTT. As protein: CASGSEGNAEAFF.

This clonotype was counted at least ten times. The chain couples TRBV7-8 to TRBJ2-5; D possibly uses TRBD1 or TRBD2 (7 bases each). Trimming stripped 4 bases from V and 1 base from J, with 10 bases between. Germline V gene lookup returns CDR1 SGHVS and CDR2 FQNEAQ. There are 14 residues in the CDR3. The CDR3 spells CASSSGGVQETQYF. DNA of the CDR3: TGTGCCAGCAGCTCAGGGGGGGTCCAAGAGACCCAGTACTTC.

The chain couples TRBV12-3 or TRBV12-4 to TRBJ1-2; TRBD1 matches at 9 bases. The CDR3 runs 14 residues. Trimming cost V 6 bases and J 7 bases; bases outside gene matches: 9. The DNA of the CDR3 is TGTGCCAGCAGCTGGACAGGGGCTAGGGGTGGCTACACCTTC. It translates to CASSWTGARGGYTF.

The rearrangement links TRBV7-9 to TRBJ2-3; D is perhaps TRBD2 (6 bases). The CDR3 covers 16 residues. Trimming took off 2 bases at V and 0 bases at J, with 12 bases between the two ends. The germline V gene encodes CDR1 SEHNR and CDR2 FQNEAQ (reference sequence). CDR3 in DNA: TGTGCCAGCAGCTTATTTCTAGCGCACAGCACAGATACGCAGTATTTT. Residues: CASSLFLAHSTDTQYF.

V gene TRBV25-1 combines with J gene TRBJ1-2, with TRBD1 matching over 9 bases. The CDR3 runs 15 residues. Per the germline V gene, CDR1 is MGHDK and CDR2 is SYGVNS. The V and J ends lost 4 bases and 7 bases, in that order; junction bases with no gene match: 10. The CDR3 nucleotides read TGTGCCAGCAGTGCGCCGGGACAGGGATCGTCTGGCTACACCTTC. It is translated as CASSAPGQGSSGYTF.

This clonotype has a handful of counts. The V call is TRBV12-3 or TRBV12-4, the J call TRBJ2-1; D possibly corresponds to TRBD2 (6 bases). V was shortened by 5 bases and J by 9 bases, with 17 bases between the two germline ends. The CDR3 length is 14 residues. This CDR3 is CASSLGTGRIEQFF. DNA for the CDR3: TGTGCCAGCAGTCTGGGGACTGGGCGGATTGAGCAGTTCTTC.

This CDR3 reads CASSLQGQGNQPQHF. As DNA, the CDR3 is TGCGCCAGCAGCCTCCAGGGACAGGGGAATCAGCCCCAGCATTTT. The chain employs TRBV5-1 and TRBJ1-5; 10 bases line up with TRBD1. CDR1 SGHRS and CDR2 YFSETQ come from the germline V gene. The length of the CDR3 is 15 residues. V shed 4 bases and J 4 bases; nucleotides not matched to a gene: 5.

Many counts were recorded for this clonotype. The rearrangement joins TRBV5-1 to TRBJ2-3, with 11 bases that match TRBD2. CDR1 and CDR2 (germline): SGHRS, YFSETQ. The V segment lost 2 bases and the J segment 4 bases; nucleotides outside the gene matches: 0. This CDR3 is built from 14 residues. The CDR3, as DNA: TGCGCCAGCAGCTTTAGCGGGAGGGCAGATACGCAGTATTTT. This codes for CASSFSGRADTQYF.

This clonotype was seen many times. This chain connects TRBV4-2 to TRBJ2-2; 9 bases align to TRBD1. The CDR3 is 14 amino acids. The germline gives CDR1 LGHNA, CDR2 YNFKEQ. The ends lost 4 bases at V and 3 bases at J; junction bases unmatched: 0. CDR3 protein: CASSRTGDTGELFF. The CDR3 bases are TGTGCCAGCAGCCGGACAGGGGACACCGGGGAGCTGTTTTTT.

Here the CDR3 reads CASSYGTGSQPQHF. CDR3 nucleotide sequence: TGTGCCAGCAGTTATGGGACAGGGTCTCAGCCCCAGCATTTT. This chain links TRBV6-2 or TRBV6-3 with TRBJ1-5, with 9 bases identical to TRBD1. The length of the CDR3 is 14 residues. Looked up from germline, CDR1 is MNHEY and CDR2 is SVGEGT. Trimming removed 3 bases from V and 6 bases from J; junction bases left unmatched: 3.

Many counts were recorded for this clonotype. The chain employs TRBV18 and TRBJ2-3; no clear D gene. Germline CDR1 reads KGHSH; CDR2 reads LQKENI. Trimming left V 6 bases short and J 0 bases short, with 4 bases between. This CDR3 is 12 amino acids long. DNA of the CDR3: TGTGCCAGCTCTGATAGCACAGATACGCAGTATTTT. It encodes CASSDSTDTQYF.

V gene TRBV6-1 combines with J gene TRBJ2-7; 11 bases match TRBD2. The germline CDR1 and CDR2 sequences are MNHNS and SASEGT. The CDR3 contains 14 residues. Losses at the gene ends were 6 bases for V and 3 bases for J; bases not matched to a gene: 4. The CDR3 region has the DNA TGTGCCAGCAGAAAGACTAGCGGGAACTACGAGCAGTACTTC. This translates into CASRKTSGNYEQYF.

The genes are TRBV20-1 and TRBJ1-6; 7 nucleotides align to TRBD1. The CDR3 extends over 13 amino acids. CDR1 is DFQATT, CDR2 SNEGSKA, per germline (reference sequence). The CDR3 nucleotides read TGCAGCGCCTCGGGACAGCCGAATTCACCCCTCCACTTT. Its translation is CSASGQPNSPLHF.

This clonotype was found a few times. This sequence joins TRBV4-3 and TRBJ2-5, with no clear D. Trimming cost V 1 base and J 5 bases, with 14 bases left between them. The CDR3 totals 15 residues. Germline V CDR1 and CDR2: LGHNA, YSLEER. The CDR3 DNA reads as TGCGCCAGCAGCCAAGGTCGCGAACGGGTTGAGACCCAGTACTTC. Its translation is CASSQGRERVETQYF.

This chain links TRBV20-1 with TRBJ2-1; possibly TRBD1 or TRBD2 for D (6 bases each). This CDR3 spans 15 amino acids. The V gene lost 6 bases and the J gene lost 5 bases, with 20 bases spanning the gap. Germline V gene sequence: CDR1 DFQATT, CDR2 SNEGSKA (reference sequence). CDR3 nucleotide sequence: TGCAGTGCGAGGCACACTAGCAGGGGTAACAATGAGCAGTTCTTC. It translates to CSARHTSRGNNEQFF.

The chain employs TRBV11-2 and TRBJ2-3; D gene uncertain. The CDR3 contains 15 residues. V lost 6 bases and J lost 1, with 14 bases in between. Per the germline V gene, CDR1 is SGHAT and CDR2 is FQNNGV. The DNA of the CDR3 is TGTGCCAGCAGACCCAGCTGGATGGGCACAGATACGCAGTATTTT. Its translation: CASRPSWMGTDTQYF.

This clonotype was counted many times. V and J are TRBV7-9 and TRBJ2-5; D is unclear. CDR1 is SEHNR and CDR2 is FQNEAQ in the germline V gene (reference sequence). Trimming pared 4 bases from V and 1 base from J, leaving 19 bases between. This CDR3 is 17 amino acids long. CDR3 coding DNA: TGTGCCAGCAGCTCTGGGGTGGGCGGCTCCTTCCAAGAGACCCAGTACTTC. Translated: CASSSGVGGSFQETQYF.

This clonotype was found many times. This rearrangement joins TRBV20-1 to TRBJ2-1; 14 bases fit TRBD2. Germline values: CDR1 DFQATT, CDR2 SNEGSKA (reference sequence). V was clipped by 3 bases and J by 6 bases; unmatched bases: 7. CDR3 length: 16 residues. CDR3 sequence (DNA): TGCAGTGCTAGGGGGACTAGCGGGAGAGGGGGCAATGAGCAGTTCTTC. Protein: CSARGTSGRGGNEQFF.

This clonotype was detected only a few times. This chain joins TRBV5-1 and TRBJ2-1, with TRBD2 identical over 7 bases. CDR3 length equals 16 residues. Per the germline V gene, CDR1 is SGHRS and CDR2 is YFSETQ. V lost 1 base to trimming and J lost 3 bases; unmatched junction nucleotides: 7. The CDR3 here is CASSLSPASGYNEQFF. CDR3 DNA: TGCGCCAGCAGCTTGAGTCCGGCTAGCGGCTACAATGAGCAGTTCTTC.

This clonotype was observed many times. The chain uses TRBV11-2 and TRBJ2-1; D perhaps matches TRBD2 (6 bases). Per the germline V gene, CDR1 is SGHAT and CDR2 is FQNNGV. The CDR3 totals 16 residues. The germline V and J ends were trimmed by 4 bases and 1 base, with 14 bases remaining between them. The CDR3 loop is CASSSNRLVSYNEQFF. Here the CDR3 DNA reads TGTGCCAGCAGCTCAAATCGACTAGTTTCCTACAATGAGCAGTTCTTC.

The rearrangement joins TRBV20-1 to TRBJ1-1; D not resolved. V was shortened by 3 bases and J by 6 bases, with 8 bases between the two germline ends. This CDR3 is 11 amino acids long. Germline V gene lookup returns CDR1 DFQATT and CDR2 SNEGSKA (reference sequence). The CDR3 loop is CSASHVPEAFF. The CDR3, as DNA: TGCAGTGCTAGCCATGTCCCTGAAGCTTTCTTT.

Concerning this clonotype itself: A read error may account for a junction end that differs from germline. The chain links TRBV7-9 to TRBJ2-3, with D uncertain. Per germline, CDR1 SEHNR and CDR2 FQNEAQ (reference sequence). The CDR3 is 16 amino acids. The CDR3 nucleotides are TGTGTCAGCAGCTTAGTAAGCGTAATGGGCCCAGATACGCAGTATTTT. Residues: CVSSLVSVMGPDTQYF.

The gene calls are TRBV12-3 or TRBV12-4 and TRBJ2-7; 8 bases fit TRBD2. The CDR3 runs to 15 residues. The V gene end was trimmed by 1 base and the J gene end by 3 bases; junction bases not matched to a gene: 5. DNA for the CDR3: TGTGCCAGCAGTTTAGAGGCCAGCGGGAGCTACGAGCAGTACTTC. Translating it yields CASSLEASGSYEQYF.

This clonotype was seen many times. The chain couples TRBV7-2 to TRBJ2-1; 9 positions agree with TRBD2. Germline trimming cut 8 bases from V and 7 bases from J; bases unmatched to any gene: 9. The germline gives CDR1 SGHTA, CDR2 FQGNSA. This CDR3 is built from 14 residues. The CDR3 is CASRRTSESNEQFF. The CDR3 bases are TGTGCCAGCCGGAGGACTAGCGAATCAAATGAGCAGTTCTTC.

This clonotype was seen repeatedly, ten times or more. V gene TRBV2 combines with J gene TRBJ1-6; 10 bases line up with TRBD1. The CDR3 contains 15 residues. The trim removed 7 bases at V and 11 bases at J, leaving 11 bases unmatched. Germline lookup yields CDR1 SNHLY and CDR2 FYNNEI. CDR3 DNA sequence: TGTGCCAGCACCCCGGCCCGGGACAGGGGCCCACCCCTCCACTTT. Encoded protein: CASTPARDRGPPLHF.

This clonotype was observed a few times. The chain is built from TRBV20-1 and TRBJ1-2; TRBD1 matches at 7 bases. The V and J ends lost 5 bases and 3 bases, in that order; junction bases with no gene match: 6. Germline values: CDR1 DFQATT, CDR2 SNEGSKA (reference sequence). This CDR3 spans 13 amino acids. The CDR3 loop is CSAYQGGDYGYTF. In DNA, the CDR3 is TGCAGTGCTTATCAGGGGGGGGACTATGGCTACACCTTC.

The chain uses TRBV3-1 and TRBJ2-7; 8 bases fit TRBD2. The CDR3 sequence is 16 residues long. Per the germline V gene, CDR1 is LGHDT and CDR2 is YNNKEL (reference sequence). Trimming at V came to 2 bases and at J to 4 bases, leaving 10 bases not matched to a gene. This CDR3 is CASSQQTTSGRYEQYF. The DNA for the CDR3 is TGTGCCAGCAGCCAACAGACCACTAGCGGCCGGTACGAGCAGTACTTC.

This clonotype came up many times. The J gene is TRBJ2-3, the V gene TRBV4-2, with 11 bases aligning to TRBD2. The CDR3 runs 16 residues. CDR1 and CDR2 from the germline V gene are LGHNA and YNFKEQ. V was clipped by 2 bases and J by 3 bases; unmatched bases: 4. DNA for the CDR3: TGTGCCAGCAGCCAAATTAGCGGGAGGGCAACAGATACGCAGTATTTT. Protein: CASSQISGRATDTQYF.